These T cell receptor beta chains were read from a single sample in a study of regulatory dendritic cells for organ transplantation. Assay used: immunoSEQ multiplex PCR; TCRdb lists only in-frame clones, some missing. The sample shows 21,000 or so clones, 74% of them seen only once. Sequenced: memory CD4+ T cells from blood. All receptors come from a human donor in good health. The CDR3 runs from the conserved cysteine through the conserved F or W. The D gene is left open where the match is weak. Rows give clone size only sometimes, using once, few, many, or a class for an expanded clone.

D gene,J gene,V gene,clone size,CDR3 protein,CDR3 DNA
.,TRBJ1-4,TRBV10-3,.,CAISTGRGDNEKLFF,TGTGCCATCAGTACGGGCCGGGGGGATAATGAAAAACTGTTTTTT
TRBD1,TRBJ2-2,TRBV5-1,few,CASSLQGADTGELFF,TGCGCCAGCAGCTTACAGGGGGCCGACACCGGGGAGCTGTTTTTT
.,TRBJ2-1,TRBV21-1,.,CASTPKRNTGGTKRWGLAVNEQFF,TGTGCCAGCACCCCCAAACGCAATACAGGGGGAACAAAACGATGGGGACTAGCGGTCAATGAGCAGTTCTTC
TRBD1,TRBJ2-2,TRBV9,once,CASSVGPGQGSTGELFF,TGTGCCAGCAGCGTAGGTCCCGGACAGGGTAGCACCGGGGAGCTGTTTTTT
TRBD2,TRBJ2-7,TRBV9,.,CASSVAPSGVSSYEQYF,TGTGCCAGCAGCGTAGCTCCTAGCGGGGTGAGCTCCTACGAGCAGTACTTC
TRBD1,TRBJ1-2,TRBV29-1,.,CSVDRGRDYGYTF,TGCAGCGTGGACAGGGGGCGCGACTATGGCTACACCTTC
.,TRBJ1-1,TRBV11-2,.,CASSLEDRRNTEAFF,TGTGCCAGCAGCTTAGAAGACAGGAGAAACACTGAAGCTTTCTTT
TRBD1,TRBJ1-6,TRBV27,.,CASSPDSQGSPLHF,TGTGCCAGCAGTCCCGACTCACAGGGGTCACCCCTCCACTTT
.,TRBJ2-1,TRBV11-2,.,CASSPVTGQRVHNEQFF,TGTGCCAGCAGCCCGGTTACGGGCCAGAGGGTACACAATGAGCAGTTCTTC
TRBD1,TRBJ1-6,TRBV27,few,CASTRGQGESSPLHF,TGTGCCAGCACCCGGGGACAGGGGGAAAGTTCACCCCTCCACTTT
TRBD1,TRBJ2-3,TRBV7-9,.,CASSPDGQGTDTQYF,TGTGCCAGCAGCCCCGACGGACAGGGCACAGATACGCAGTATTTT
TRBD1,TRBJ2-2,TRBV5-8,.,CASSLRTGGVTGELFF,TGTGCCAGCAGCTTGAGAACAGGGGGTGTCACCGGGGAGCTGTTTTTT
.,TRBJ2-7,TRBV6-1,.,CASRGTQGSYEQYF,TGTGCCAGCAGAGGGACTCAGGGCTCCTACGAGCAGTACTTC
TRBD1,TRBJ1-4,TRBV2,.,CASSGEQGIGEEKLFF,TGTGCCAGCAGCGGGGAACAGGGGATAGGAGAGGAAAAACTGTTTTTT
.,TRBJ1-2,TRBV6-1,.,CASRQGFYGYTF,TGTGCCAGCAGGCAGGGCTTCTATGGCTACACCTTC
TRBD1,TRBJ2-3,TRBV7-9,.,CASSPYGDSSTDTQYF,TGTGCCAGCAGCCCCTACGGGGACAGTAGCACAGATACGCAGTATTTT
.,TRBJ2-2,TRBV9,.,CASSPHGNTGELFF,TGTGCCAGCAGCCCCCACGGGAACACCGGGGAGCTGTTTTTT
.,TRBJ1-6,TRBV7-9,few,CASSPEGRPLHF,TGTGCCAGCAGCCCAGAGGGGAGGCCCCTCCACTTT
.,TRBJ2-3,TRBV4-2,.,CASSQDPHRTDTQYF,TGTGCCAGCAGCCAAGATCCCCATCGCACAGATACGCAGTATTTT
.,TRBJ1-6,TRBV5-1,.,CAKRSWLNSPLHF,TGCGCCAAAAGGAGCTGGTTAAATTCACCCCTCCACTTT
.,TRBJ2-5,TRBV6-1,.,CASSVTGLETQYF,TGTGCCAGCAGTGTAACAGGGCTGGAGACCCAGTACTTC
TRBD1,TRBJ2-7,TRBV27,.,CASGSWDRGAEQYF,TGTGCCAGCGGGTCATGGGACAGGGGGGCCGAGCAGTACTTC
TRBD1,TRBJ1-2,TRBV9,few,CASSDRGGYGYTF,TGTGCCAGCAGCGACAGGGGAGGCTATGGCTACACCTTC
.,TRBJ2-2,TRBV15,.,CATSTYGGELFF,TGTGCCACCAGCACCTACGGGGGGGAGCTGTTTTTT
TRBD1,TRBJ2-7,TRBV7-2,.,CASSSQGAGYYEQYF,TGTGCCAGCAGCTCCCAGGGGGCGGGTTACTACGAGCAGTACTTC
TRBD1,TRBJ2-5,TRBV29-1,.,CSVSPRDRGQETQYF,TGCAGCGTCTCTCCCCGGGACAGGGGACAGGAGACCCAGTACTTC
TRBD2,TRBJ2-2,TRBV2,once,CASSVRGGASGTGELFF,TGTGCCAGCAGTGTCCGGGGGGGGGCGAGTGGCACCGGGGAGCTGTTTTTT
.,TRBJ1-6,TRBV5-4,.,CASSPRRENSPLHF,TGTGCCAGCAGCCCTCGACGGGAGAATTCACCCCTCCACTTT
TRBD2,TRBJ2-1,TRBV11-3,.,CASSFSGGYNEQFF,TGTGCCAGCAGCTTTAGCGGGGGGTACAATGAGCAGTTCTTC
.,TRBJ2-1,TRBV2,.,CASGSHSSYNEQFF,TGTGCCAGCGGTAGCCATAGCTCCTACAATGAGCAGTTCTTC
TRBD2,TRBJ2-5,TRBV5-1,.,CASSPGTSGFQETQYF,TGCGCCAGCAGCCCCGGGACTAGCGGGTTCCAAGAGACCCAGTACTTC
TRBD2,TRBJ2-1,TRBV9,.,CASSETSSGGANEQFF,TGTGCCAGCAGCGAGACCTCTAGCGGGGGGGCCAATGAGCAGTTCTTC
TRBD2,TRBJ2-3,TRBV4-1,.,CASSQEGSGRGTDTQYF,TGCGCCAGCAGCCAAGAAGGGAGCGGGAGAGGCACAGATACGCAGTATTTT
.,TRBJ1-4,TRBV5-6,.,CASSLGGLNEKLFF,TGTGCCAGCAGCTTGGGGGGCCTTAATGAAAAACTGTTTTTT
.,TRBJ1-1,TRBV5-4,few,CASSRGSQGSTEAFF,TGTGCCAGCAGCCGCGGGTCCCAAGGGAGCACTGAAGCTTTCTTT
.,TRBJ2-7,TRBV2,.,CASRLGEAYEQYF,TGTGCCAGCAGGTTAGGGGAGGCCTACGAGCAGTACTTC
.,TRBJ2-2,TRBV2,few,CASKTGQSSTGELFF,TGTGCCAGCAAAACAGGGCAATCAAGCACCGGGGAGCTGTTTTTT
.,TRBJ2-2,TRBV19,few,CASSIVGAGRGGELFF,TGTGCCAGTAGTATAGTTGGCGCAGGGCGGGGCGGGGAGCTGTTTTTT
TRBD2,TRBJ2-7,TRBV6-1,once,CASSQLGGGAPEQYF,TGTGCCAGCAGCCAACTGGGCGGGGGGGCCCCCGAGCAGTACTTC
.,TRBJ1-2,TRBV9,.,CASSALPSSEVNGYTF,TGTGCCAGCAGCGCGCTACCTTCTTCCGAGGTAAATGGCTACACCTTC
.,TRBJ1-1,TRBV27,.,CAGIMAENTEAFF,TGTGCCGGCATAATGGCAGAGAACACTGAAGCTTTCTTT
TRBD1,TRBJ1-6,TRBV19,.,CASSIGTGAPNSPLHF,TGTGCCAGTAGTATAGGCACAGGGGCACCTAATTCACCCCTCCACTTT
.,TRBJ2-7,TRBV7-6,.,CASSLSETVGEQYF,TGTGCCAGCAGCCTAAGCGAGACGGTCGGCGAGCAGTACTTC
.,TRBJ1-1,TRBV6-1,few,CASLAVAGFGTEAFF,TGTGCCAGCTTGGCGGTGGCGGGATTTGGAACTGAAGCTTTCTTT
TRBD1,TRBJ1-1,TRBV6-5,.,CASSYMDRGLNTEAFF,TGTGCCAGCAGTTATATGGACAGGGGGCTGAACACTGAAGCTTTCTTT
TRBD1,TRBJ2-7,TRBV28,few,CASSFGTGIIEQYF,TGTGCCAGCAGTTTTGGGACAGGGATTATCGAGCAGTACTTC
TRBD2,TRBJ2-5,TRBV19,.,CASSSGTRRETQYF,TGTGCCAGTAGTTCGGGGACTAGACGCGAGACCCAGTACTTC
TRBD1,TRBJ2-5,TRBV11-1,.,CASSSMGQTQETQYF,TGTGCCAGCAGCTCCATGGGACAGACTCAAGAGACCCAGTACTTC
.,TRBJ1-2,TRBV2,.,CASSERTYSNYGYTF,TGTGCCAGCAGTGAAAGGACATATTCTAACTATGGCTACACCTTC